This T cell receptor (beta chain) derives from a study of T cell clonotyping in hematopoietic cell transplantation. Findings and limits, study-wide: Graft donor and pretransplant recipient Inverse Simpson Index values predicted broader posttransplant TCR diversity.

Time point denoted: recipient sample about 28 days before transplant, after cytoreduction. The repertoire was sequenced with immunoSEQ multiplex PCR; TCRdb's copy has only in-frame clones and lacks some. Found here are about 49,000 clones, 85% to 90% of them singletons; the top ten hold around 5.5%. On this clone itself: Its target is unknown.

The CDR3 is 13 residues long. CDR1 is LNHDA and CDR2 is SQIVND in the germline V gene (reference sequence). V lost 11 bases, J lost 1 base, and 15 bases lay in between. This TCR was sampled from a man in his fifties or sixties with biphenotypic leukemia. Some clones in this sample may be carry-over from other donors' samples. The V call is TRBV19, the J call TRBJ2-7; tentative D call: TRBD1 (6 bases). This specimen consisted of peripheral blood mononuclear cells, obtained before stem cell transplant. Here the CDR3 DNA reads TGTGCCGTGGCGGCAGGGGCTTCCTACGAGCAGTACTTC. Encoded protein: CAVAAGASYEQYF.